This T cell receptor (beta chain) was sequenced for a study of CD8+ T cells in alopecia areata. Study details: Treatment of the treated patients consisted of oral tofacitinib, 5 to 10 mg twice daily.

RNA was extracted and reverse transcribed into cDNA as the sequencing template. TCRdb's copy holds only in-frame clones and misses some; the assay was immunoSEQ multiplex PCR. The sample contains some 170,000 clones, roughly 53% of which appear only once. The table lists this clone with a few counts. Its target is not known. Treatment meaning: oral pan-JAK inhibitor, 5-10 mg twice daily. Those with alopecia areata gave lesional scalp punch biopsies and peripheral blood. Points from the study as a whole: The study found TCR sharing across patients less clear than in mice, possibly for HLA reasons. With tofacitinib ongoing, many expanded lesional clones persisted in both scalp and blood.

Germline CDR1 reads SQVTM; CDR2 reads ANQGSEA. J was trimmed by 3 bases and V by 6 bases; bases with no gene match: 9. The CDR3 runs to 14 residues. The chain is built from TRBV29-1 and TRBJ2-7, with 9 bases that match TRBD2. The TCR originated in a human donor with alopecia areata. The starting material was CD8+ T cells sorted from blood, obtained at week 24, from a patient treated with tofacitinib. CDR3 nucleotide sequence: TGCAGCGTAAAAGCGGGGGGAATGGTCTACGAGCAGTACTTC. This sequence encodes CSVKAGGMVYEQYF.